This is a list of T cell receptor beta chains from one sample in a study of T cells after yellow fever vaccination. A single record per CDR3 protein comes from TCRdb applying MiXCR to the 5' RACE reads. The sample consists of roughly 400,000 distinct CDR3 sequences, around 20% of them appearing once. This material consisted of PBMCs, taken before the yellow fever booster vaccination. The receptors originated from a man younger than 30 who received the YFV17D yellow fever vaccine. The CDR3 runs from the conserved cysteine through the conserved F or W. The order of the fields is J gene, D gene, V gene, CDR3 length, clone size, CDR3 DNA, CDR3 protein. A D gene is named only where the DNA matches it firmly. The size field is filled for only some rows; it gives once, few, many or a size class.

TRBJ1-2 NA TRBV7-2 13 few TGTGCCAGCAGGTCGGGGGGGAACGTTGGCTACACCTTC CASRSGGNVGYTF
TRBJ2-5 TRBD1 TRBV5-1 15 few TGCGCCAGCAGCTTAGGACAGGGGGCGGAGGAGACCCAGTACTTC CASSLGQGAEETQYF
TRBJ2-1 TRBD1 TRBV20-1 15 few TGCAGTGCTAGAGATCGAAGACAGGGGTCCAATGAGCAGTTCTTC CSARDRRQGSNEQFF
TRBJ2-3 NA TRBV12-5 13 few TGTGCTAGTGGTTCCCCAAGCACAGATACGCAGTATTTT CASGSPSTDTQYF
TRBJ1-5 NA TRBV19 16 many TGTGCCAGTAGTCAAAGGGGTGGACAGATCAATCAGCCCCAGCATTTT CASSQRGGQINQPQHF
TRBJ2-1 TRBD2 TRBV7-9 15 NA TGTGCCAGCAGCTTGACAGCGGGGGGCGGGAGTGAGCAGTTCTTC CASSLTAGGGSEQFF
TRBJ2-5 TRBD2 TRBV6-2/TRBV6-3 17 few TGTGCCAGCAGTCAAGCCGGACTAGCGGGGATCCAAGAGACCCAGTACTTC CASSQAGLAGIQETQYF
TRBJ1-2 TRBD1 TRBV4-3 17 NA TGCGCCAGCAGCCAAGAATCCCGGACAGGGGATACCTATGGCTACACCTTC CASSQESRTGDTYGYTF
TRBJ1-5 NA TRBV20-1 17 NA TGCAGTGCTAGAGATCGCAGGGGTTTTAGAAGCAATCAGCCCCAGCATTTT CSARDRRGFRSNQPQHF
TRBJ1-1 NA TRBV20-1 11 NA TGCAGTGCTTCGAAGGTCACTGAAGCTTTCTTT CSASKVTEAFF
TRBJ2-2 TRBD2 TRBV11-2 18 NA TGTGCCAGCAGCCCGACTAGCGGGGGGGTCGCGAACACCGGGGAGCTGTTTTTT CASSPTSGGVANTGELFF
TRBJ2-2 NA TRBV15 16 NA TGTGCCACCAGCAGATTTGGGCAGGGTGGGACCGGGGAGCTGTTTTTT CATSRFGQGGTGELFF
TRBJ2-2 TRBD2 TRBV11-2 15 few TGTGCCAGCAGCTTAATGCTAGCGGGTACCGGGGAGCTGTTTTTT CASSLMLAGTGELFF
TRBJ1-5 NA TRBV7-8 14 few TGTGCCAGCAGCTTAGAGAGATTCTGGCAGCCCCAGCATTTT CASSLERFWQPQHF
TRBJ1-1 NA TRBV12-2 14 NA TGTGCAAGTCGCTCCGGGGAGACAGACACTGAAGCTTTCTTT CASRSGETDTEAFF
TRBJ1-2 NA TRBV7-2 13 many TGTGCCAGCAGCCCCCGAGGGCAGCTCGGCTACACCTTC CASSPRGQLGYTF
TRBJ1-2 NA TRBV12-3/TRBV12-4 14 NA TGTGCCAGCAGCCATGGTAATGCGGGAAATGGCTACACCTTC CASSHGNAGNGYTF
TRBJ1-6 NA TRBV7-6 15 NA TGTGCCAGCAGCTTAATAGCAGGGGCCTATTCACCCCTCCACTTT CASSLIAGAYSPLHF
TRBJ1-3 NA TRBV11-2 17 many TGTGCCAGCAGCTCCCGCTGGGCGGGCAGCTCTGGAAACACCATATATTTT CASSSRWAGSSGNTIYF
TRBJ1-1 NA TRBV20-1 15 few TGCAGTGCGCGCCGGGACGGTACAATCCACACTGAAGCTTTCTTT CSARRDGTIHTEAFF
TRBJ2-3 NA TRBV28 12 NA TGTGCCAGCACCACCCCCGGGGATACGCAGTATTTT CASTTPGDTQYF
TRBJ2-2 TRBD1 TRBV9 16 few TGTGCCAGCAGCGCATCCGGGACAGGGGATACCGGGGAGCTGTTTTTT CASSASGTGDTGELFF
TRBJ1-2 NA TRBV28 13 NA TGTGCCAGCAGACAGGTGGGAAACTATGGCTACACCTTC CASRQVGNYGYTF
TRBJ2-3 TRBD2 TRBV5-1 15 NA TGCGCCAGCAGCTCCGGACTAGTTCACACAGATACGCAGTATTTT CASSSGLVHTDTQYF
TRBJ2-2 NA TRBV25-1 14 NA TGTGCCAGCAGTGAAAATATAGCCACCGGGGAGCTGTTTTTT CASSENIATGELFF
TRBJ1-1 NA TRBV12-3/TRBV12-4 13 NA TGTGCCAGCCGAGCGGGGGCGAACACTGAAGCTTTCTTT CASRAGANTEAFF
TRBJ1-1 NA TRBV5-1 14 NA TGCGCCAGCAGAGGACAGAACATGAACACTGAAGCTTTCTTT CASRGQNMNTEAFF
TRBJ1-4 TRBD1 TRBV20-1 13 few TGCAGTGCTAGAGATCAGCAGGGGGTCCAACTGTTTTTT CSARDQQGVQLFF
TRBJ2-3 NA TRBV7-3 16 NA TGTGCCAGCAGCTCTACAGGGACAACTAGCACAGATACGCAGTATTTT CASSSTGTTSTDTQYF
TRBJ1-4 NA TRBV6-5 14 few TGTGCCAGCAGTTACCGGCAGGGAGGGGAAAAACTGTTTTTT CASSYRQGGEKLFF
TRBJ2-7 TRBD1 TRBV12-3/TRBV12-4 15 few TGTGCCAGCAGCCTCGGACAGGGGGTTATCTACGAGCAGTACTTC CASSLGQGVIYEQYF
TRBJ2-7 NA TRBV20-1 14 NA TGCAGTGCTAGCGGGCATGGGAGCTCCTACGAGCAGTACTTC CSASGHGSSYEQYF
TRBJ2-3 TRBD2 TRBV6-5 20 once TGTGCCAGCAGTTACTTTTCACCGGGACTAGCGGATACTAGCACAGATACGCAGTATTTT CASSYFSPGLADTSTDTQYF
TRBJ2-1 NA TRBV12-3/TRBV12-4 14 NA TGTGCCAGCAGTTTAGATAGACAGTACAATGAGCAGTTCTTC CASSLDRQYNEQFF
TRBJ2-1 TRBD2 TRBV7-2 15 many TGTGCCAGCAGCTTTATCCGGGGGGGCGGCAATGAGCAGTTCTTC CASSFIRGGGNEQFF
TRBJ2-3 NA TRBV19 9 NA TGTGCCTTACCAGGGGTGCAGTATTTT CALPGVQYF
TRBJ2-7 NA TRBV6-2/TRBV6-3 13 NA TGTGCCAGCAGGTTTACAGGGCAGTACGAGCAGTACTTC CASRFTGQYEQYF